This section outlines one T cell receptor (beta chain) sequence together with its context. The CDR3 is 16 residues long. The ends lost 4 bases at V and 1 base at J; junction bases unmatched: 4. Germline V lookup: CDR1 SGHNT, CDR2 YYREEE (reference sequence). This sample stems from a study of control samples from healthy donors and cancer patients. The repertoire was sequenced with immunoSEQ multiplex PCR; TCRdb's copy has only in-frame clones and lacks some. The table has about 180,000 clones, roughly 92% seen once. V gene TRBV5-4 combines with J gene TRBJ2-2; 10 bases fit TRBD1. The origin of this receptor is a man younger than 45 in good health. The sequencing sample was made of blood. CDR3 protein: CASSAGQGRNTGELFF. Written as DNA, the CDR3 is TGTGCCAGCAGCGCGGGACAGGGGAGGAACACCGGGGAGCTGTTTTTT.